The following is a T cell receptor (beta chain) sequence with its context. Its target is unknown. Via MiXCR, TCRdb re-called the RT-PCR reads, giving one row per CDR3 protein. This table holds hundreds of thousands of distinct CDR3 sequences, approximately 10% found once. These data originate in a study of response to subunit inactivated influenza vaccine. Per germline, CDR1 GTSNPN and CDR2 SVGIG (reference sequence). Germline trimming cut 1 base from V and 2 bases from J; bases unmatched to any gene: 7. The CDR3 covers 16 residues. General study findings and limits: A suggestion made by the authors is that each seasonal influenza vaccination recruits few new T cells.

This same sample was also taken into another study, of T cells expressing NK-cell markers. According to that study: 5'RACE template switching built TCR beta cDNA with unique molecular identifiers. Obtained from sorted CD3+CD56+NKG2C+, CD3+CD56+NKG2C- and CD3+CD56-NKG2C+ T cells were the TCR beta repertoires. Sequencing covered eight donors, seven HCMV-seropositive and one seronegative. Roughly 1.0-8% of CD8+ T cells in 6 or 7 donors belonged to dominant NKG2C+ clonotypes.

The sample was PBMCs from blood, taken on the day of vaccination. The origin of this receptor is a man in his forties or fifties who received an inactivated influenza vaccine. V is TRBV30 and J is TRBJ2-3; 9 bases are a match to TRBD2. The CDR3, as DNA: TGTGCCTGGAGTGCCCTAGCGGGGTCCGTCACAGATACGCAGTATTTT. It codes for CAWSALAGSVTDTQYF.